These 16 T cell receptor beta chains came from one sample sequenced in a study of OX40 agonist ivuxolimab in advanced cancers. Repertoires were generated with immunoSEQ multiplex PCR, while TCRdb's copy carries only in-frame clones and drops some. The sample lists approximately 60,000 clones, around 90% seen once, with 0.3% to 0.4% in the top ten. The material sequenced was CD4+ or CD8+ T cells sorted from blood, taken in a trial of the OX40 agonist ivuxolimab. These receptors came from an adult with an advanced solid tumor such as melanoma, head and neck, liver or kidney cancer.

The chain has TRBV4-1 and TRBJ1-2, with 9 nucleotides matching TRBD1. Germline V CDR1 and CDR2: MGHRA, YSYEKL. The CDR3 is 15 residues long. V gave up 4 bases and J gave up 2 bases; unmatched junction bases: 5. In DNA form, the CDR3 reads TGCGCCAGCAGCCCGGGACAGGGAGGGAACTATGGCTACACCTTC. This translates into CASSPGQGGNYGYTF.

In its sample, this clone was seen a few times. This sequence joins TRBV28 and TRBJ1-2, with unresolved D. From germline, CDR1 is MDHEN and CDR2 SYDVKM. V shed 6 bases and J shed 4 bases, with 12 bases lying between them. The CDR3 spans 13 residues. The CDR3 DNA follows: TGTGCCAGCAGGCCCCCACGGTCCTATGGCTACACCTTC. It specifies CASRPPRSYGYTF.

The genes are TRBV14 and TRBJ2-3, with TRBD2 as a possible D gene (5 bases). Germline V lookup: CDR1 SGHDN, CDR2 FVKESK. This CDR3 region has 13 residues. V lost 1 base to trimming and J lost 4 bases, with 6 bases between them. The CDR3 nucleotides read TGTGCCAGCAGCCAAGTCGGGGCAGATACGCAGTATTTT. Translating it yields CASSQVGADTQYF.

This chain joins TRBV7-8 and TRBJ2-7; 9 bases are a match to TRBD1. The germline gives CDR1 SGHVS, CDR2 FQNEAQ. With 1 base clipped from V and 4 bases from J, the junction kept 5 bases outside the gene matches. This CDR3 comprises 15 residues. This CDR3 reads CASSLGTGTGYEQYF. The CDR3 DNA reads TGTGCCAGCAGCTTAGGAACCGGGACAGGGTACGAGCAGTACTTC.

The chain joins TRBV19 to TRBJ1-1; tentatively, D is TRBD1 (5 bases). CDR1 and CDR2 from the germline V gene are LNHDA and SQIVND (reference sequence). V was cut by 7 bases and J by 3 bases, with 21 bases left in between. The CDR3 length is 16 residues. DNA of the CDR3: TGTGCCAGTACTTCCCTAACCGGGGCTAGTTACACTGAAGCTTTCTTT. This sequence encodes CASTSLTGASYTEAFF.

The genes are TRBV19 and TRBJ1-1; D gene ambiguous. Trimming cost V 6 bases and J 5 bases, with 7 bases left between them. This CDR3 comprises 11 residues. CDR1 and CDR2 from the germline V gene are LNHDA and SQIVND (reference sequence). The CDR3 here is CASRVGTEAFF. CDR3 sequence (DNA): TGTGCCAGTAGGGTGGGGACTGAAGCTTTCTTT. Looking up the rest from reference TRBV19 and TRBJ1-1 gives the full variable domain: DGGITQSPKYLFRKEGQNVTLSCEQNLNHDAMYWYRQDPGQGLRLIYYSQIVNDFQKGDIAEGYSVSREKKESFPLTVTSAQKNPTAFYLCASRVGTEAFFGQGTRLTVV.

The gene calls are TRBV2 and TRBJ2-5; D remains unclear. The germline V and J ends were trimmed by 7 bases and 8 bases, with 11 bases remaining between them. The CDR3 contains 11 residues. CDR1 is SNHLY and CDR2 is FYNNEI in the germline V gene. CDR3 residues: CASTQDRTQYF. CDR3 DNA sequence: TGTGCCAGCACTCAAGACCGAACCCAGTACTTC.

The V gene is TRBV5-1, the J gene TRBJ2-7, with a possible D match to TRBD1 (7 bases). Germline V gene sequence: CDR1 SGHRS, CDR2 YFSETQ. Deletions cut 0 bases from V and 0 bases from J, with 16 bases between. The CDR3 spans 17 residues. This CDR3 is CASSLGQGGGGSYEQYF. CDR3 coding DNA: TGCGCCAGCAGCTTGGGGCAGGGGGGCGGAGGCTCCTACGAGCAGTACTTC.

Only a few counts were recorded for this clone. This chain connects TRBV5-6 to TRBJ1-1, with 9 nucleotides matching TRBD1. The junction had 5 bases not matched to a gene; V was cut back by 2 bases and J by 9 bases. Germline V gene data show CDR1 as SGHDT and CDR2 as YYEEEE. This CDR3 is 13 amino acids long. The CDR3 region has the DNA TGTGCCAGCAGCTTCACACAGGGGGCTCAAGCTTTCTTT. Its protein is CASSFTQGAQAFF.

CDR3: CASVERGISTDTQYF. The CDR3 DNA sequence: TGTGCCAGCGTTGAGCGGGGGATTAGCACAGATACGCAGTATTTT. The V and J genes are TRBV2 and TRBJ2-3; 8 nucleotides line up with TRBD2. The CDR3 loop spans 15 amino acids. Germline loops: CDR1 SNHLY, CDR2 FYNNEI. The V segment lost 8 bases and the J segment 0 bases; nucleotides outside the gene matches: 7. Supplemented by reference TRBV2 and TRBJ2-3, the full variable domain reads EPEVTQTPSHQVTQMGQEVILRCVPISNHLYFYWYRQILGQKVEFLVSFYNNEISEKSEIFDDQFSVERPDGSNFTLKIRSTKLEDSAMYFCASVERGISTDTQYFGPGTRLTVL.

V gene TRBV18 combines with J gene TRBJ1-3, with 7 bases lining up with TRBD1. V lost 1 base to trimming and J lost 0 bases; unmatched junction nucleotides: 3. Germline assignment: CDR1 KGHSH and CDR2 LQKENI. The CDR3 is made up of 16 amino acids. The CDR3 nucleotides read TGTGCCAGCTCACCACAGGGGGCCCCCTCTGGAAACACCATATATTTT. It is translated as CASSPQGAPSGNTIYF.

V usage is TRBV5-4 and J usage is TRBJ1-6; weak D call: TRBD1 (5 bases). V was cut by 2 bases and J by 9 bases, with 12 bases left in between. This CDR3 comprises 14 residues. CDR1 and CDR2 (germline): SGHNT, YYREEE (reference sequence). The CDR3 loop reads CASSFFLQGSPLHF. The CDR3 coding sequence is TGTGCCAGCAGCTTTTTTCTCCAGGGTTCACCCCTCCACTTT.

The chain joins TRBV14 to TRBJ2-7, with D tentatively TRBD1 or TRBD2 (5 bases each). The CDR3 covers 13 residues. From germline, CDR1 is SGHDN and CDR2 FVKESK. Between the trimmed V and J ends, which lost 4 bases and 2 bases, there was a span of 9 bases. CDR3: CASSRLGAYEQYF. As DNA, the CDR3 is TGTGCCAGCAGCCGCCTGGGGGCCTACGAGCAGTACTTC.

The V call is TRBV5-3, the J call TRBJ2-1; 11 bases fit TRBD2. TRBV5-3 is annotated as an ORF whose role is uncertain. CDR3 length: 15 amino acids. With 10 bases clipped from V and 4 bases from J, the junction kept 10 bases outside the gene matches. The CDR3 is CACRLAGSPYNEQFF. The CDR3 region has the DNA TGTGCCTGCCGACTAGCGGGGAGCCCTTACAATGAGCAGTTCTTC.

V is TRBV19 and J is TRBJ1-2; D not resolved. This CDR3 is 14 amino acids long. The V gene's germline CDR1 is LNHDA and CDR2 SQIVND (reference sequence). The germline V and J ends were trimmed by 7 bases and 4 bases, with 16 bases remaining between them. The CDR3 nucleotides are TGTGCCAGTATCCCGGGCAGCCAATCCTATGGCTACACCTTC. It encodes CASIPGSQSYGYTF.

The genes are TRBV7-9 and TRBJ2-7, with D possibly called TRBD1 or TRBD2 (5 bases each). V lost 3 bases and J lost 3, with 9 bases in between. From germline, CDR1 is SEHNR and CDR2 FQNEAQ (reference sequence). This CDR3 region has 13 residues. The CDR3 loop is CASSLMGDYEQYF. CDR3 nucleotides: TGTGCCAGCAGCTTGATGGGGGACTACGAGCAGTACTTC. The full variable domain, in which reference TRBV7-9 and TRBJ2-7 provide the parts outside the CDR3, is DTGVSQNPRHKITKRGQNVTFRCDPISEHNRLYWYRQTLGQGPEFLTYFQNEAQLEKSRLLSDRFSAERPKGSFSTLEIQRTEQGDSAMYLCASSLMGDYEQYFGPGTRLTVT.